This TCR beta chain comes out of a study of OX40 agonist ivuxolimab in advanced cancers. Study background: Patients received intravenous ivuxolimab every 2 weeks at 0.01 to 10 mg/kg.

Blood sampling took place at baseline, cycle 4 day 1, and cycle 7 day 1. Sequenced by immunoSEQ multiplex PCR; TCRdb stores in-frame clones only, minus some. In the table there are 77,000 or so clones, approximately 93% of which are singletons. The CDR3 is 14 amino acids. V lost 2 bases and J lost 8, with 13 bases in between. CDR1 and CDR2 (germline): SGHTA, FQGNSA. Overall study results and limits: It was not determined which antigens were specifically recognized by the peripheral T cells that had undergone clonal expansion. Normalized T-cell clonal expansion was also low in some nonresponders.

As for this clone: No antigen is known for it.

The sample here was CD4+ or CD8+ T cells sorted from blood, taken in a trial of the OX40 agonist ivuxolimab. The receptor was derived from an adult with an advanced solid tumor such as melanoma, head and neck, liver or kidney cancer. This chain joins TRBV7-2 and TRBJ2-1; D could derive from TRBD1 or TRBD2 (5 bases each). The CDR3 is CASSLQTIGDEQFF. The CDR3 nucleotides read TGTGCCAGCAGCTTACAGACTATAGGGGATGAGCAGTTCTTC.